The TCR beta chain described here comes from a study of T cells in Graves' hyperthyroidism and ophthalmopathy. Study as a whole: At the time of initial diagnosis and before any treatment, peripheral blood was collected.

RNA transcripts gave rise to amplified TCR beta CDR3 regions. RT-PCR in the first round (using the HTBI primer set) targeted the TCR CDR3. TCRdb fed the multiplex PCR reads into MiXCR, producing one record per CDR3 protein. The data show 300,000 to 400,000 distinct CDR3 sequences, about 18% seen once. There are many counts of this clonotype. Its antigen remains unknown. Study observations and caveats: The model identified upcoming ophthalmopathy a median about 7.1 months ahead of onset.

The germline V and J ends were trimmed by 6 bases and 0 bases, with 17 bases remaining between them. The CDR3 totals 16 residues. Germline V gives CDR1 SNHLY, CDR2 FYNNEI. Ophthalmopathy patients had Clinical Activity Score at least 3, NOSPECS grade at least 4, duration under 3 months. The chain links TRBV2 to TRBJ1-1; tentatively, D is TRBD1 (5 bases). This receptor was taken from a man in his late teens or twenties with Graves' ophthalmopathy. Sequenced material: blood. For the CDR3, the DNA is TGTGCCAGCAGCCCACGCCCAGGGCTCATGAACACTGAAGCTTTCTTT. Protein: CASSPRPGLMNTEAFF.